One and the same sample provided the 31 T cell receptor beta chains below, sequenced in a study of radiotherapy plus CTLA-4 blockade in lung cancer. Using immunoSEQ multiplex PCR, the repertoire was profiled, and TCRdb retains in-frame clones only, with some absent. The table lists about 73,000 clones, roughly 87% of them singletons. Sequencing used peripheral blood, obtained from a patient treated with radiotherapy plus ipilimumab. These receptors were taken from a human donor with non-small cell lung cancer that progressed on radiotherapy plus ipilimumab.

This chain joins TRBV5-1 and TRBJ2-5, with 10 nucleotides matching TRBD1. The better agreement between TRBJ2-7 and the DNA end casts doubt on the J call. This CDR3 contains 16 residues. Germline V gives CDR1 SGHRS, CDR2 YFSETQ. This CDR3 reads CASSLSTGQGSYEQYF. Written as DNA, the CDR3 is TGCGCCAGCAGCTTGTCTACGGGACAGGGGTCCTACGAGCAGTACTTC.

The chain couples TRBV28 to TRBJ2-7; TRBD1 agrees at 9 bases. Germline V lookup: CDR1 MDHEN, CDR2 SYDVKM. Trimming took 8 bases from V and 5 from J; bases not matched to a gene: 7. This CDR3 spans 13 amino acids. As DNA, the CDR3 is TGTGCCAGCCACGACAGGGGGGGCCACGAGCAGTACTTC. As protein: CASHDRGGHEQYF.

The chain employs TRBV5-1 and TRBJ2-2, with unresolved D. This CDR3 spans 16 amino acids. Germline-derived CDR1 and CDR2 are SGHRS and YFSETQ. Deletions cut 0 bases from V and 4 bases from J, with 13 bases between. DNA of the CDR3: TGCGCCAGCAGCTTGGAATCCGGAATAGGCACCGGGGAGCTGTTTTTT. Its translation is CASSLESGIGTGELFF.

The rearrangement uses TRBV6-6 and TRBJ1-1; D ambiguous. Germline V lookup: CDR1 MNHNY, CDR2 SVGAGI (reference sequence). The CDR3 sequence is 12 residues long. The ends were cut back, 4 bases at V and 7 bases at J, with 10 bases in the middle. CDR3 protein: CASSSMDGEAFF. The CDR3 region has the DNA TGTGCCAGCAGTTCCATGGACGGTGAAGCTTTCTTT.

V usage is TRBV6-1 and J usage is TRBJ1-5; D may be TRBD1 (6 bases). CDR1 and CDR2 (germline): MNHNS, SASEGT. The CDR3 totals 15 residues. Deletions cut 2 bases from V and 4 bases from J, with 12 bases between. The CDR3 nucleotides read TGTGCCAGCAGTGAATCCGGACAGCAAAATCAGCCCCAGCATTTT. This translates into CASSESGQQNQPQHF.

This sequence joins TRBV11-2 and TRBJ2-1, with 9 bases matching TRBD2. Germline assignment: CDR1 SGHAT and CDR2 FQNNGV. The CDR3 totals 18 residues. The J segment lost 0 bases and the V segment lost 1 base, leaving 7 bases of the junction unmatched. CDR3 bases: TGTGCCAGCAGCTTAGGAACTAGCGGGCATAACTCCTACAATGAGCAGTTCTTC. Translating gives CASSLGTSGHNSYNEQFF. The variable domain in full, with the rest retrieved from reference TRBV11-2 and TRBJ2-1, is EAGVAQSPRYKIIEKRQSVAFWCNPISGHATLYWYQQILGQGPKLLIQFQNNGVVDDSQLPKDRFSAERLKGVDSTLKIQPAKLEDSAVYLCASSLGTSGHNSYNEQFFGPGTRLTVL.

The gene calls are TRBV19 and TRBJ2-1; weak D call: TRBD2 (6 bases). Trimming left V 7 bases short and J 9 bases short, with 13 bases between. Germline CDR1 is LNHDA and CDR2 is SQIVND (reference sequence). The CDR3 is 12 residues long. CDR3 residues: CASNSGSGEQFF. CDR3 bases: TGTGCCAGTAACAGCGGGTCCGGTGAGCAGTTCTTC.

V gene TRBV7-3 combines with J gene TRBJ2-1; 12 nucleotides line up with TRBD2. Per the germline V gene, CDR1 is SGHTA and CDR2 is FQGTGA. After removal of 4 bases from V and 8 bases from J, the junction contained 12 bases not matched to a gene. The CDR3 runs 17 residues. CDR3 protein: CASSSYPLAGGPDEQFF. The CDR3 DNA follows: TGTGCCAGCAGCTCCTACCCCCTAGCGGGAGGGCCTGATGAGCAGTTCTTC.

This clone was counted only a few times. CDR3 loop: CASSTVGPAQYF. CDR3 in DNA: TGTGCCAGCAGTACAGTAGGGCCAGCCCAGTACTTC. The chain joins TRBV6-5 to TRBJ2-5; D ambiguous. V shed 5 bases and J shed 9 bases, with 13 bases lying between them. Germline V lookup: CDR1 MNHEY, CDR2 SVGAGI. There are 12 residues in the CDR3.

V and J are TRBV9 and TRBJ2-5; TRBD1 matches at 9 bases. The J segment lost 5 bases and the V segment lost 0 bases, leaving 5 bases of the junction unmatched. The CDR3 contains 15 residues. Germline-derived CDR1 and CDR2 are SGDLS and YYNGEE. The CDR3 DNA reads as TGTGCCAGCAGCGTAGGGGGGACAGGGCCTGAGACCCAGTACTTC. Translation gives CASSVGGTGPETQYF.

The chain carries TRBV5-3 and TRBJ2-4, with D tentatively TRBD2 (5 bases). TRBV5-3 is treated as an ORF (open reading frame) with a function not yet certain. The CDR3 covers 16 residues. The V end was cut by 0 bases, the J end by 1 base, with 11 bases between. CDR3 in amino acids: CARSLDRGEAKNIQYF. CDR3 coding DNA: TGTGCCAGAAGCTTGGATCGGGGTGAGGCCAAAAACATTCAGTACTTC.

CDR3 protein: CASSSGLAGIDTQYF. The CDR3 DNA reads as TGTGCCAGCAGCTCGGGACTAGCGGGAATAGATACGCAGTATTTT. The chain combines TRBV4-2 with TRBJ2-3; 13 bases agree with TRBD2. The germline CDR1 and CDR2 sequences are LGHNA and YNFKEQ. V was clipped by 5 bases and J by 5 bases; unmatched bases: 4. The CDR3 is 15 residues long.

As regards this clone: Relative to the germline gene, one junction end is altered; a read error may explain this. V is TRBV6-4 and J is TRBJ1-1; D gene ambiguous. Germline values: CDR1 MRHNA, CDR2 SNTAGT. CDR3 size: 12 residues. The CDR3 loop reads CATSDRDTEAFF. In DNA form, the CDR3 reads TGTGCCACCAGTGATCGTGACACCGAAGCTTTCTTT.

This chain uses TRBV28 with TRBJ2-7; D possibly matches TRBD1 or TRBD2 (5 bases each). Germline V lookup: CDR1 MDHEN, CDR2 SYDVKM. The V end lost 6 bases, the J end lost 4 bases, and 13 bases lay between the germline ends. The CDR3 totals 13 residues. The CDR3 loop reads CASREGSGYEQYF. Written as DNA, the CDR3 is TGTGCCAGCAGAGAGGGGTCAGGGTACGAGCAGTACTTC.

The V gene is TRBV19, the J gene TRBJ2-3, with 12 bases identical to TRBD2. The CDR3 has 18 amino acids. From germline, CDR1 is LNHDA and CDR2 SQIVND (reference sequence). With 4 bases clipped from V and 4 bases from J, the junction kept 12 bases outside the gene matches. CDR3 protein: CASSTATSGSWGPDTQYF. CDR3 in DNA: TGTGCCAGTAGTACCGCGACTAGCGGGAGCTGGGGGCCAGATACGCAGTATTTT. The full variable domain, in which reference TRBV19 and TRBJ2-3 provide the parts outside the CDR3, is DGGITQSPKYLFRKEGQNVTLSCEQNLNHDAMYWYRQDPGQGLRLIYYSQIVNDFQKGDIAEGYSVSREKKESFPLTVTSAQKNPTAFYLCASSTATSGSWGPDTQYFGPGTRLTVL.

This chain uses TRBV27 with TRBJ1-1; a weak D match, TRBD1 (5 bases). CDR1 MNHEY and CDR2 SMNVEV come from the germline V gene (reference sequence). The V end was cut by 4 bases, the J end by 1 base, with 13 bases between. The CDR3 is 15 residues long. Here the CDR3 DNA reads TGTGCCAGCAGTTATTATGCGGACACGAACACTGAAGCTTTCTTT. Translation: CASSYYADTNTEAFF.

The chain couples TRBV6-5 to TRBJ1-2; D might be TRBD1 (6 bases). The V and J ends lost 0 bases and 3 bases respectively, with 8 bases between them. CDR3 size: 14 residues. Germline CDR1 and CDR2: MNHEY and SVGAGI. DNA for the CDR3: TGTGCCAGCAGTTACTCGAAGGGGGACTATGGCTACACCTTC. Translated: CASSYSKGDYGYTF.

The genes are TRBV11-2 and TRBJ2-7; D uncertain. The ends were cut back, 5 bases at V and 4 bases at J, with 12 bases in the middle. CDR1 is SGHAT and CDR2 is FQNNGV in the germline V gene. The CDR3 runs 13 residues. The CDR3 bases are TGTGCCAGCAGCCCCCCGGCCGCTTACGAGCAGTACTTC. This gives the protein CASSPPAAYEQYF.

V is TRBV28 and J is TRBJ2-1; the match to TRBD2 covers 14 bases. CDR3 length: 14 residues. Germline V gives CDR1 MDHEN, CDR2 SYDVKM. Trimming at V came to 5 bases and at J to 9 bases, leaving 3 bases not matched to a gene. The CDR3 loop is CASSRLAGGLEQFF. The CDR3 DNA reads TGTGCCAGCAGTCGACTAGCGGGAGGGCTTGAGCAGTTCTTC.

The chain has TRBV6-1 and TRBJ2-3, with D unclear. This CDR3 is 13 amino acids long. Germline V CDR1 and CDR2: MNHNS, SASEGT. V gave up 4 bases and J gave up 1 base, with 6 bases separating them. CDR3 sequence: CASSAQGTDTQYF. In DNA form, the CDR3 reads TGTGCCAGCAGTGCCCAGGGCACAGATACGCAGTATTTT.

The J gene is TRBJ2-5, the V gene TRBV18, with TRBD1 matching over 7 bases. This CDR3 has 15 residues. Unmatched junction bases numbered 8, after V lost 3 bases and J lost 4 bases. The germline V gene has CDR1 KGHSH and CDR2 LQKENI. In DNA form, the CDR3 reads TGTGCCAGCTCACCTCGACAGGGAATCGGAGAGACCCAGTACTTC. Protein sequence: CASSPRQGIGETQYF.

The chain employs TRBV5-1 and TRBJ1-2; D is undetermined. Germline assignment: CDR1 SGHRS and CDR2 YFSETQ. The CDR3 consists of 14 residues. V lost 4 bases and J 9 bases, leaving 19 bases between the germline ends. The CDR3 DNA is TGCGCCAGCAGCGCGGACGTGACGGGTTCGAGCTACACCTTC. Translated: CASSADVTGSSYTF.

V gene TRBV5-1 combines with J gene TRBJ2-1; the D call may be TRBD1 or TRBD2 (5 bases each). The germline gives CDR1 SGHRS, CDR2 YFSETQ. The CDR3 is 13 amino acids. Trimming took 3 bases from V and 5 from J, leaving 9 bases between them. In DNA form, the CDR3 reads TGCGCCAGCAGCTGGGACGGGAACAATGAGCAGTTCTTC. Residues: CASSWDGNNEQFF.

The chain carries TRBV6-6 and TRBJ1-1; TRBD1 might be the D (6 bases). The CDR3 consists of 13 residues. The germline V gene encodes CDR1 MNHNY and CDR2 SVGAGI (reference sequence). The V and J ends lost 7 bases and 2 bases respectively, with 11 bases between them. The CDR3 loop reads CASIKGGNTEAFF. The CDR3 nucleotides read TGTGCCAGCATAAAAGGGGGAAACACTGAAGCTTTCTTT.

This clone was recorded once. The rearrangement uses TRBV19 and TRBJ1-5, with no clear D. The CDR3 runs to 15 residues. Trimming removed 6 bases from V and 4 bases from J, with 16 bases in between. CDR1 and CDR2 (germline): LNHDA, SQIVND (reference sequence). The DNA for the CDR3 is TGTGCCAGTAGGGAGAGAGAGACGGGAAATCAGCCCCAGCATTTT. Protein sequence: CASRERETGNQPQHF.

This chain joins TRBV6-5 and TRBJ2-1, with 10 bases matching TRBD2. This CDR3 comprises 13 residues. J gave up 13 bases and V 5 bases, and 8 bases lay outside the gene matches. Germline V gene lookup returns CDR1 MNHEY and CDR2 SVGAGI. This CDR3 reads CASSRLAGNVQFF. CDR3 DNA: TGTGCCAGCAGTCGACTAGCGGGCAATGTACAGTTCTTC.

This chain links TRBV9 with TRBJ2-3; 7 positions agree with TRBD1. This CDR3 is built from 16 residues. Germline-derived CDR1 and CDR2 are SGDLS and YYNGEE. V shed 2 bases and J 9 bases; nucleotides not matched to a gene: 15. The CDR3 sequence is CASSVSHSFHRGTQYF. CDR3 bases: TGTGCCAGCAGCGTTTCCCACTCATTCCACAGGGGCACGCAGTATTTT.

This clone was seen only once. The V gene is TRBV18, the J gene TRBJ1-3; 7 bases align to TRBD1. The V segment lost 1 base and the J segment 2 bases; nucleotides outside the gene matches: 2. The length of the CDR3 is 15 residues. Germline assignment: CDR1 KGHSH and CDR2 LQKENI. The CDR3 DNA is TGTGCCAGCTCACCACAGGGGGCGGCTGGAAACACCATATATTTT. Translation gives CASSPQGAAGNTIYF.

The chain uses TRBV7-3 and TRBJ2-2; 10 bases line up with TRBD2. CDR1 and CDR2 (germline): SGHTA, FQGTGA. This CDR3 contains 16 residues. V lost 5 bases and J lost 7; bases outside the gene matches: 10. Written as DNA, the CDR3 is TGTGCCAGCAGCCCCGGGACTAGCGCGGTCGTCGGGGAGCTGTTTTTT. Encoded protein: CASSPGTSAVVGELFF.

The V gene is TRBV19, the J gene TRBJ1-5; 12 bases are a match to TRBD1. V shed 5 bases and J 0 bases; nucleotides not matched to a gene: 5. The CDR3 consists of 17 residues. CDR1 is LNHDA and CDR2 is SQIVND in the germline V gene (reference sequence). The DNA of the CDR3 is TGTGCCAGTAGTTTTGGGACAGGGGGCCGTAGCAATCAGCCCCAGCATTTT. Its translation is CASSFGTGGRSNQPQHF.

This chain's CDR3 is CASSLSARGLGGYTF. The CDR3 nucleotides read TGTGCCAGCAGCTTAAGCGCCAGGGGGCTTGGCGGCTACACCTTC. This sequence joins TRBV7-3 and TRBJ1-2; 8 bases are a match to TRBD1. Germline CDR1 reads SGHTA; CDR2 reads FQGTGA. The CDR3 runs to 15 residues. V lost 1 base and J lost 8; bases outside the gene matches: 9. Full variable domain (missing parts from reference TRBV7-3 and TRBJ1-2): GAGVSQTPSNKVTEKGKYVELRCDPISGHTALYWYRQSLGQGPEFLIYFQGTGAADDSGLPNDRFFAVRPEGSVSTLKIQRTERGDSAVYLCASSLSARGLGGYTFGSGTRLTVV.